This is a list of T cell receptor beta chains from one sample in a study of blood T cell repertoires in COVID-19. Only in-frame clones appear in the TCRdb table, and some are missing; sequencing was by immunoSEQ multiplex PCR. The sample includes tens of thousands of clones, around 83% of them seen just once. The sample was peripheral blood. The receptor set was obtained from a man aged 25 to 40 with COVID-19, enrolled during active disease. Both conserved end residues are part of each CDR3. Size values are once, few and many counts, or a class for expanded clones, and some rows have none.

CDR3	size	length	J	V
CASSQGTRDNEQFF	NA	14	TRBJ2-1	TRBV4-2
CAISESGTSHDTQYF	NA	15	TRBJ2-3	TRBV10-3
CASSPAASGLQETQYF	NA	16	TRBJ2-5	TRBV18
CAWTSTGNTEAFF	NA	13	TRBJ1-1	TRBV30
CASSGSTATYRTRNTIYF	few	18	TRBJ1-3	TRBV28
CASSPRRYDQPQHF	few	14	TRBJ1-5	TRBV18
CASSVGPGTGELFF	few	14	TRBJ2-2	TRBV2
CASSLSGLNTEAFF	NA	14	TRBJ1-1	TRBV5-4
CASSPLRTGSNTGELFF	once	17	TRBJ2-2	TRBV4-2
CASGLSPGGYTF	NA	12	TRBJ1-2	TRBV12-5
CASSVARGELFF	NA	12	TRBJ2-2	TRBV9
CAFGTGNTGELFF	NA	13	TRBJ2-2	TRBV30
CASSPLGHRQETQYF	NA	15	TRBJ2-5	TRBV18